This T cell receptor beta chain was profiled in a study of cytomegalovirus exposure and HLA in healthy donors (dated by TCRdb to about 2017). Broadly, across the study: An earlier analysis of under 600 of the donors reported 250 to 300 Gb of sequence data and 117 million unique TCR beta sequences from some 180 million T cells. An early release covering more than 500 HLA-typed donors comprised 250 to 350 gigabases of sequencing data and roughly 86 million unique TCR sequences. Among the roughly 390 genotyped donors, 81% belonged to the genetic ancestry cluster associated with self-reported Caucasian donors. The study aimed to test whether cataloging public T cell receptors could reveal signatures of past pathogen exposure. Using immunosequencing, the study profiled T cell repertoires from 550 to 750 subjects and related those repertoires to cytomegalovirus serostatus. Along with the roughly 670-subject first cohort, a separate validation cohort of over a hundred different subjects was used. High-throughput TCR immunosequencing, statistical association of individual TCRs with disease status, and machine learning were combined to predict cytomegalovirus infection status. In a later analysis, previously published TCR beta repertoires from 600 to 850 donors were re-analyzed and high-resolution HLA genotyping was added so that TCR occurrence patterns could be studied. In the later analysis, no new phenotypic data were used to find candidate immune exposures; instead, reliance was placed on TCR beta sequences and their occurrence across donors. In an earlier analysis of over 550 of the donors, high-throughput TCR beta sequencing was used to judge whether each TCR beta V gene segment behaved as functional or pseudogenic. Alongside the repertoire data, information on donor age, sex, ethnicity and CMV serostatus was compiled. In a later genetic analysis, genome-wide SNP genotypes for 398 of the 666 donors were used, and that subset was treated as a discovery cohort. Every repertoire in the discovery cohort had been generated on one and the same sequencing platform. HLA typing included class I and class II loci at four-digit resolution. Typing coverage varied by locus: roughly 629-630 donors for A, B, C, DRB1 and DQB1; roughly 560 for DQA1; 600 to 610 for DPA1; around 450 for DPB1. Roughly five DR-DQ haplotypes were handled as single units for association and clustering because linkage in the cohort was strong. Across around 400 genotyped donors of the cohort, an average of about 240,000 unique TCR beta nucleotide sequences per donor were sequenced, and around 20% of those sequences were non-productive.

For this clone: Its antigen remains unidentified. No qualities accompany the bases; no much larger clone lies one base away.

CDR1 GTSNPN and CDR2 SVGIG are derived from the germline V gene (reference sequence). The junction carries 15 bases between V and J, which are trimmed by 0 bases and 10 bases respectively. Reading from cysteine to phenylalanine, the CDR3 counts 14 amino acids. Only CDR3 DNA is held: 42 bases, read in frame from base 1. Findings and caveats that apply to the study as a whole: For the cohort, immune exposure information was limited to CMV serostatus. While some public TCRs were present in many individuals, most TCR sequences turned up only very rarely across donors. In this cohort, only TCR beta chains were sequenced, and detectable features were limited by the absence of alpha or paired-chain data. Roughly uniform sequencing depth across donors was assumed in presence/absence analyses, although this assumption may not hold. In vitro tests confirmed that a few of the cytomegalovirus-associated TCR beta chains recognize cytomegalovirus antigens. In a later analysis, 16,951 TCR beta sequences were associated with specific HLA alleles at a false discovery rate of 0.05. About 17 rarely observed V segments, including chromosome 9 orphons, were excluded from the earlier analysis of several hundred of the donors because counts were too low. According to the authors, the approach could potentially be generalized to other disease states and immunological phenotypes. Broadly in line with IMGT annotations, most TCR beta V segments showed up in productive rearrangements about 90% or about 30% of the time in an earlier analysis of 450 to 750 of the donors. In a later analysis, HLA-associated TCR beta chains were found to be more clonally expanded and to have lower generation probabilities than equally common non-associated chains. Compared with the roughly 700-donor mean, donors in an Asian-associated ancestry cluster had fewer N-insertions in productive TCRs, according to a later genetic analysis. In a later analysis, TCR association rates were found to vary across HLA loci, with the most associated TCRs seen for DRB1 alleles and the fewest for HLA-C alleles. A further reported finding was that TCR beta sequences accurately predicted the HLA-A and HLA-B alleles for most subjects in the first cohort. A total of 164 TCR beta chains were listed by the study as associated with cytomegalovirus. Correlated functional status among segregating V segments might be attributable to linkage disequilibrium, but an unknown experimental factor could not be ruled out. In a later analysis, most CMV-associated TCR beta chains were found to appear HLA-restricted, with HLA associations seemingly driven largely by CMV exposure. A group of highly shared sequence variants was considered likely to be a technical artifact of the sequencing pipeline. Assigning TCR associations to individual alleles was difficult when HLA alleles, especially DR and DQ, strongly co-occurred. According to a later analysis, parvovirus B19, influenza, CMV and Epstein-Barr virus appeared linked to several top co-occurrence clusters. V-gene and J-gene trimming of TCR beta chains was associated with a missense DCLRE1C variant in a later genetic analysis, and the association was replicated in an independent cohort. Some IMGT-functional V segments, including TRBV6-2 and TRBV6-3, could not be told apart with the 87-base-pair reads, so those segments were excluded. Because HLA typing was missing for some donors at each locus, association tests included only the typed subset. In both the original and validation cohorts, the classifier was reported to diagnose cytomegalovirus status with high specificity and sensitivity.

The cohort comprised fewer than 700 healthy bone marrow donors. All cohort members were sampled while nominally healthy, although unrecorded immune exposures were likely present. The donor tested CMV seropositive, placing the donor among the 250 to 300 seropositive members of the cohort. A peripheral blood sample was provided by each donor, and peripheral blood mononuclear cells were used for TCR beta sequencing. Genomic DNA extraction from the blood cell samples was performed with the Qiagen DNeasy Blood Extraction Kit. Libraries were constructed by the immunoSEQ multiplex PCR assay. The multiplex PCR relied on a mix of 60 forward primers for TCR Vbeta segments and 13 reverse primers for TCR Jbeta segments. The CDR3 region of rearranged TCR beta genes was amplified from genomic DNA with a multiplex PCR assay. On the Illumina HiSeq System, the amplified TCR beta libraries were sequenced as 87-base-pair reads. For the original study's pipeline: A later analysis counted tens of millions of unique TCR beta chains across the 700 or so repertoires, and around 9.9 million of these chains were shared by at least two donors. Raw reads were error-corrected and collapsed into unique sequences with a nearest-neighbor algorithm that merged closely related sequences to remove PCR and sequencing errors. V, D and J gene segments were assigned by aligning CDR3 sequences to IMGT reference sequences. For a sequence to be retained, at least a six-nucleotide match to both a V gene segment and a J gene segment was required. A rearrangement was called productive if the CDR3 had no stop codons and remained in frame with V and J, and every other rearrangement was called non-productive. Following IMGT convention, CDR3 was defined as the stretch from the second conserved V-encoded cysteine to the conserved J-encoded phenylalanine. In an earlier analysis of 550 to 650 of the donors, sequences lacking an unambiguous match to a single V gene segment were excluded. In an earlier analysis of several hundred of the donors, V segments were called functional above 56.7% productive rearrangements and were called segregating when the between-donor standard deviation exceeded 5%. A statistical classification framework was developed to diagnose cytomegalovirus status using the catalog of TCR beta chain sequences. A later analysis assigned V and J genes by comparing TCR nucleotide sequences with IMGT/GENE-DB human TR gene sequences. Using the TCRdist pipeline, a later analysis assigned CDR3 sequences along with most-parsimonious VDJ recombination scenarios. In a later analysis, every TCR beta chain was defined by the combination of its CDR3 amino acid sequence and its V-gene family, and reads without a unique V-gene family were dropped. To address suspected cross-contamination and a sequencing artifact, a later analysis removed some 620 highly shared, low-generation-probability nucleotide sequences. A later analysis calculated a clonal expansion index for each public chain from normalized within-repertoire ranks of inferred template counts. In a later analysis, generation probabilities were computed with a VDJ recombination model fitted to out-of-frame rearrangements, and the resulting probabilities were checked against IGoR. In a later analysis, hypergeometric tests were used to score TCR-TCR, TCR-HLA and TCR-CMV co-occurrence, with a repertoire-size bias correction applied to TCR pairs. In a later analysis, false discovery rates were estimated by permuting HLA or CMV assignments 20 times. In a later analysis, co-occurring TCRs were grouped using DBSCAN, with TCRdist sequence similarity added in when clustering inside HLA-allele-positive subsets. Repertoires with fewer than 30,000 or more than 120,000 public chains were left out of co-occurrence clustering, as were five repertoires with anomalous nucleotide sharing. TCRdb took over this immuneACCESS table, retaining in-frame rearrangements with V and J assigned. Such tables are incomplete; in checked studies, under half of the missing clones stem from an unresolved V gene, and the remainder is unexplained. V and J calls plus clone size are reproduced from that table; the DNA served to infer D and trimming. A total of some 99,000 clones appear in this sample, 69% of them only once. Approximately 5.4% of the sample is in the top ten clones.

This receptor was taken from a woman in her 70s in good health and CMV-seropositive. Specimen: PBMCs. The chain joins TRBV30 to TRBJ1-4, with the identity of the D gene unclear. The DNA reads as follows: TGTGCCTGGAGTGTAGGAGGGCACGGAGGAAAACTGTTTTTT. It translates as CAWSVGGHGGKLFF. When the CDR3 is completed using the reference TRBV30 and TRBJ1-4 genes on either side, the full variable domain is SQTIHQWPATLVQPVGSPLSLECTVEGTSNPNLYWYRQAAGRGLQLLFYSVGIGQISSEVPQNLSASRPQDRQFILSSKKLLLSDSGFYLCAWSVGGHGGKLFFGSGTQLSVL.